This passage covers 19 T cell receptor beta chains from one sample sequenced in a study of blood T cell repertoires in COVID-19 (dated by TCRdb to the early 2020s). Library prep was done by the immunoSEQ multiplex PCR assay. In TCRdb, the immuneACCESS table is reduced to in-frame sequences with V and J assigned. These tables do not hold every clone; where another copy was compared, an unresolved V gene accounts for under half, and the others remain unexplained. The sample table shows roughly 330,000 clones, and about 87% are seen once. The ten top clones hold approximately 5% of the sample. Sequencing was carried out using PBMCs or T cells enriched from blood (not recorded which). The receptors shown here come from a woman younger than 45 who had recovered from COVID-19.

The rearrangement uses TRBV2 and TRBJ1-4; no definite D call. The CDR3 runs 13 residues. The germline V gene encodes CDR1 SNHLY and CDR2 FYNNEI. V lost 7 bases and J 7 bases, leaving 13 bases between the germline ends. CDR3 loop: CASNYRLFEKLFF. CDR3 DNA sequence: TGTGCCAGCAACTACAGACTATTTGAAAAACTGTTTTTT.

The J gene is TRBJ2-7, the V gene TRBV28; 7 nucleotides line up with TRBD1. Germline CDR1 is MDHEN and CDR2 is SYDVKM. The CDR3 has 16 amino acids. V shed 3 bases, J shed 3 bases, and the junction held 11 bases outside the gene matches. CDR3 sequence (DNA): TGTGCCAGCAGTTTCATTAGTGGCCCAGGGGGCTACGAGCAGTACTTC. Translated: CASSFISGPGGYEQYF.

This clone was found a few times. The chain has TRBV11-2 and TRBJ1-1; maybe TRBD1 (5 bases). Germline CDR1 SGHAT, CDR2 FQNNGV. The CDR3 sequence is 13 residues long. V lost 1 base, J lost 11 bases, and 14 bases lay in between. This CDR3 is CASSLAFGAGAFF. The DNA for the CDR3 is TGTGCCAGCAGCTTAGCGTTTGGGGCCGGGGCTTTCTTT. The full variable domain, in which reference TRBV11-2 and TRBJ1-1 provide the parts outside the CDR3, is EAGVAQSPRYKIIEKRQSVAFWCNPISGHATLYWYQQILGQGPKLLIQFQNNGVVDDSQLPKDRFSAERLKGVDSTLKIQPAKLEDSAVYLCASSLAFGAGAFFGQGTRLTVV.

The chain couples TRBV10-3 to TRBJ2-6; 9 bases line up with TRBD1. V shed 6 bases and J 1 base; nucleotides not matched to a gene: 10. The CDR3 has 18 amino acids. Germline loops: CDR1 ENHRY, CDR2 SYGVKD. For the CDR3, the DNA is TGTGCCATCAGCGGGGACAGGGTTTTCTTTTCTGGGGCCAACGTCCTGACTTTC. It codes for CAISGDRVFFSGANVLTF.

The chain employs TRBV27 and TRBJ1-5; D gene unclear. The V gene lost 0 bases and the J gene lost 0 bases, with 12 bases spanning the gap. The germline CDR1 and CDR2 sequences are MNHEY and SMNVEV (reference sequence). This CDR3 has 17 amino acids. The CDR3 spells CASSLSKTGTSNQPQHF. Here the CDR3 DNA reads TGTGCCAGCAGTTTATCGAAAACGGGAACTAGCAATCAGCCCCAGCATTTT.

CDR3 region: CASSRTGGENQPQHF. CDR3 bases: TGTGCCAGCAGCCGGACAGGGGGAGAAAATCAGCCCCAGCATTTT. V usage is TRBV7-9 and J usage is TRBJ1-5; 10 nucleotides align to TRBD1. V was pared by 5 bases and J by 4 bases, with 5 bases of the junction left unmatched. The CDR3 has 15 residues. Germline assignment: CDR1 SEHNR and CDR2 FQNEAQ (reference sequence).

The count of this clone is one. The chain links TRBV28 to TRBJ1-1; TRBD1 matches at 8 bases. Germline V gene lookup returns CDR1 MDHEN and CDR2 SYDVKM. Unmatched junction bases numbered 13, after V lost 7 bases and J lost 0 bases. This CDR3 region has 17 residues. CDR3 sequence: CASNEPGQASLNTEAFF. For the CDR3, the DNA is TGTGCCAGCAACGAGCCGGGACAGGCAAGCTTGAACACTGAAGCTTTCTTT.

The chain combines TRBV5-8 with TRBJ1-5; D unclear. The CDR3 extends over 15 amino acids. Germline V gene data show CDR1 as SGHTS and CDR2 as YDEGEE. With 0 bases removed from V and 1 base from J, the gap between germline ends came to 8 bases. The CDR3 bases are TGTGCCAGCAGCTTGGGGGAGGGCAGCAATCAGCCCCAGCATTTT. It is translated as CASSLGEGSNQPQHF.

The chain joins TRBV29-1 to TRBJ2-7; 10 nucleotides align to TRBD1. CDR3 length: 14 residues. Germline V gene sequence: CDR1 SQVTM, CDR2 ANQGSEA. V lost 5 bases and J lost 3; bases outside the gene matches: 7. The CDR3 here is CSVSSGTGVYEQYF. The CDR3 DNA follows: TGCAGCGTTAGTTCCGGGACAGGGGTCTACGAGCAGTACTTC.

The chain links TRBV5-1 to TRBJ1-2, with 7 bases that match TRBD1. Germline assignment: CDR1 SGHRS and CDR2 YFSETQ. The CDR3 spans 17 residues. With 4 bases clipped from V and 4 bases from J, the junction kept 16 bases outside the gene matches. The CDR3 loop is CASSMGTASEGIYGYTF. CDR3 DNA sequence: TGCGCCAGCAGCATGGGGACAGCGTCAGAGGGGATCTATGGCTACACCTTC.

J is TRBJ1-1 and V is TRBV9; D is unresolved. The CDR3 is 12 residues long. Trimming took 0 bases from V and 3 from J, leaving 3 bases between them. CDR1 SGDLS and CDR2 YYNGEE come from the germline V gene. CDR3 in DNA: TGTGCCAGCAGCGTAGTAGACACTGAAGCTTTCTTT. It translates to CASSVVDTEAFF. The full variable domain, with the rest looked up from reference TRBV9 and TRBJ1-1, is DSGVTQTPKHLITATGQRVTLRCSPRSGDLSVYWYQQSLDQGLQFLIQYYNGEERAKGNILERFSAQQFPDLHSELNLSSLELGDSALYFCASSVVDTEAFFGQGTRLTVV.

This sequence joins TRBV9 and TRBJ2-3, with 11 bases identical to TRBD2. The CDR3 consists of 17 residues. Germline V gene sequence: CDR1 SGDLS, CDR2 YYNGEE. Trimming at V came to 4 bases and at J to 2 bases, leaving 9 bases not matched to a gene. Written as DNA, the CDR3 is TGTGCCAGCAGCAGAGAGGCTAGCGGGGGGTACACAGATACGCAGTATTTT. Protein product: CASSREASGGYTDTQYF.

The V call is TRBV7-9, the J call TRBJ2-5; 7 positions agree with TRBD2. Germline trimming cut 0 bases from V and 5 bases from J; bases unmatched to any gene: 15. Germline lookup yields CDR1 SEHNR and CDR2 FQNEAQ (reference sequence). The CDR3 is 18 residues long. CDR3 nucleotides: TGTGCCAGCAGCTTAGCTCCCTTAGGTCCCGCGGGGGTTGAGACCCAGTACTTC. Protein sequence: CASSLAPLGPAGVETQYF.

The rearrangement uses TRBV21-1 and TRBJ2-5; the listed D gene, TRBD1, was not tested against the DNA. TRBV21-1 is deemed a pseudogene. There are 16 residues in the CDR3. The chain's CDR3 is CASSKWDKESKRPQYF. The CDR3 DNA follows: TGTGCCAGCAGCAAATGGGACAAAGAATCCAAGAGACCCCAGTACTTC.

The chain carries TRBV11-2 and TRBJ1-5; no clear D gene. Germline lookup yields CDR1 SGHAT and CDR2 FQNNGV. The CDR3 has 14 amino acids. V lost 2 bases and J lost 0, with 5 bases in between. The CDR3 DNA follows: TGTGCCAGCAGCTTACTAAATAGCAATCAGCCCCAGCATTTT. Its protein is CASSLLNSNQPQHF. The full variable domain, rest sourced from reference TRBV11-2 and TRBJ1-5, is EAGVAQSPRYKIIEKRQSVAFWCNPISGHATLYWYQQILGQGPKLLIQFQNNGVVDDSQLPKDRFSAERLKGVDSTLKIQPAKLEDSAVYLCASSLLNSNQPQHFGDGTRLSIL.

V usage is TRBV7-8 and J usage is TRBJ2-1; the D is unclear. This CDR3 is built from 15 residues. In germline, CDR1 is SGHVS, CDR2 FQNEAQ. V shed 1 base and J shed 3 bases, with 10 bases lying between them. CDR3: CASSLVRTLYNEQFF. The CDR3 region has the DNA TGTGCCAGCAGCTTAGTGCGTACCCTCTACAATGAGCAGTTCTTC.

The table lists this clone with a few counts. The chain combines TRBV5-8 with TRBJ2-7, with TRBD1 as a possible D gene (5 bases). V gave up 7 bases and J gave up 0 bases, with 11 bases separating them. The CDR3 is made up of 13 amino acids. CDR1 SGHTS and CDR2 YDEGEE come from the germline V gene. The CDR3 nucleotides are TGTGCCAGCGTACAGGCGATCTCCTACGAGCAGTACTTC. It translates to CASVQAISYEQYF. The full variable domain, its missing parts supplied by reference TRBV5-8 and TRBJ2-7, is EAGVTQSPTHLIKTRGQQATLRCSPISGHTSVYWYQQALGLGLQFLLWYDEGEERNRGNFPPRFSGRQFPNYSSELNVNALELEDSALYLCASVQAISYEQYFGPGTRLTVT.

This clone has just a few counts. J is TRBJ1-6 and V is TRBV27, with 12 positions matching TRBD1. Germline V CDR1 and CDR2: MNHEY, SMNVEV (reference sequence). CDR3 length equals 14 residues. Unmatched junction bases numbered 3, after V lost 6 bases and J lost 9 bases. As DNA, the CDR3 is TGTGCCAGCAGCAGGGACAGGGGGCTTTCACCCCTCCACTTT. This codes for CASSRDRGLSPLHF.

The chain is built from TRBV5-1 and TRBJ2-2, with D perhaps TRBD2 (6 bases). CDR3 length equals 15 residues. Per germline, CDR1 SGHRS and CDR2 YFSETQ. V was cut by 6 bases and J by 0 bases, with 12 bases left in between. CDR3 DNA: TGCGCCAGCACCCCTTTAGCGGCGAACACCGGGGAGCTGTTTTTT. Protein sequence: CASTPLAANTGELFF.